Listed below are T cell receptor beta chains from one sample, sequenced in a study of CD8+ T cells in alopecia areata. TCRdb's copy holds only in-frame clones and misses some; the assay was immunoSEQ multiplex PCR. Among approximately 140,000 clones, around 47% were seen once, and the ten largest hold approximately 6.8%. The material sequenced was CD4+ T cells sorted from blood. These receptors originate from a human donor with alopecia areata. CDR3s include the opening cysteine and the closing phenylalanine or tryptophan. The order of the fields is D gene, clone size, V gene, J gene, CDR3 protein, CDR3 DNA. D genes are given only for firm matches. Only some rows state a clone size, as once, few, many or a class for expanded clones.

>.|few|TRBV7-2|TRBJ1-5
CASSLVINQPQHF
TGTGCCAGCAGCTTAGTGATAAATCAGCCCCAGCATTTT
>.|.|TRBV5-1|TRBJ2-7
CASSLAPGHMPRDYPYEQYF
TGCGCCAGCAGCCTTGCACCGGGACATATGCCACGGGACTACCCCTACGAGCAGTACTTC
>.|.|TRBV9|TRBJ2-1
CASTTDWGEQFF
TGTGCCAGTACCACCGACTGGGGCGAGCAGTTCTTC
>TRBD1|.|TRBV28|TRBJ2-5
CASRVGTGQQGQYF
TGTGCCAGCAGAGTCGGGACAGGGCAACAGGGCCAGTACTTC
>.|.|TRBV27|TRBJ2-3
CASSLREVDTQYF
TGTGCCAGCAGTTTAAGGGAAGTGGATACGCAGTATTTT
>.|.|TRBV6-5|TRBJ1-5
CATREGRLSNQPQHF
TGTGCCACCAGAGAGGGTAGATTAAGCAATCAGCCCCAGCATTTT
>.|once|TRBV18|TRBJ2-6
CASSPQGGSGANVLTF
TGTGCCAGCTCACCCCAGGGAGGCTCTGGGGCCAACGTCCTGACTTTC
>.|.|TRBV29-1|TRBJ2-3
CSVVGGAVSTDTQYF
TGCAGCGTTGTGGGGGGGGCAGTAAGCACAGATACGCAGTATTTT
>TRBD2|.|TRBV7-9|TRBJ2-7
CASIPSGGGDYEQYF
TGTGCCAGCATTCCCAGCGGGGGGGGCGACTACGAGCAGTACTTC
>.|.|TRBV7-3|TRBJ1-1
CASSLMDGVSTEAFF
TGTGCCAGCAGCTTAATGGACGGAGTGAGCACTGAAGCTTTCTTT
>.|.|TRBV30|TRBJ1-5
CAWSGAGVSQPQHF
TGTGCCTGGAGTGGGGCAGGAGTTAGTCAGCCCCAGCATTTT
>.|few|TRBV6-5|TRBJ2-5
CASRRGSFETQYF
TGTGCCAGCAGGCGCGGTAGTTTTGAGACCCAGTACTTC
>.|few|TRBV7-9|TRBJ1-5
CASSLVGRNQPQHF
TGTGCCAGCAGCTTAGTAGGACGCAATCAGCCCCAGCATTTT
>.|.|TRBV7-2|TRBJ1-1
CASSFTGRRNTEAFF
TGTGCCAGCAGCTTTACGGGACGGAGGAACACTGAAGCTTTCTTT
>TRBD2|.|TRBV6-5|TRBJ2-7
CASSSPGTSGVEQYF
TGTGCCAGCAGTTCCCCCGGGACTAGCGGGGTCGAGCAGTACTTC
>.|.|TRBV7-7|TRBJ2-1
CASSLGGYGSYNEQFF
TGTGCTAGCAGCTTAGGGGGATACGGGTCCTACAATGAGCAGTTCTTC
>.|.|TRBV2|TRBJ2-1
CASRFSGNEQFF
TGTGCCAGCCGGTTCAGTGGGAATGAGCAGTTCTTC
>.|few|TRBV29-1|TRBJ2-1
CSVEGQTRNEQFF
TGCAGCGTGGAAGGACAGACCCGGAATGAGCAGTTCTTC
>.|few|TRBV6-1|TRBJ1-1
CASSSTLNTEAFF
TGTGCCAGCAGTTCAACACTGAACACTGAAGCTTTCTTT
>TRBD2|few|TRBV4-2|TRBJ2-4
CASSQAGGAGGKNIQYF
TGTGCCAGCAGCCAAGCCGGTGGAGCGGGAGGTAAAAACATTCAGTACTTC
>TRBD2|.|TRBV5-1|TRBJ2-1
CASSFPGLAYNEQFF
TGCGCCAGCAGCTTTCCGGGACTAGCTTACAATGAGCAGTTCTTC
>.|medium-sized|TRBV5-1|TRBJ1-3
CASSSDKSSNTIYF
TGCGCCAGCAGCTCCGACAAGTCTAGCAACACCATATATTTT
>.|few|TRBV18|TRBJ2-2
CASSPTKTLPGELFF
TGTGCCAGCTCACCCACCAAGACTCTTCCCGGGGAGCTGTTTTTT
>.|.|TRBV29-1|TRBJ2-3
CSVAESSTDTQYF
TGCAGCGTTGCGGAGTCTAGCACAGATACGCAGTATTTT